This is a list of T cell receptor beta chains from one sample in a study of cytotoxic CD8 clonotypes in ibrutinib-treated CLL. Sequenced by immunoSEQ multiplex PCR; TCRdb stores in-frame clones only, minus some. The sample includes over 95,000 clones, 55% to 75% seen only once; the top ten take about 40%. The sequences come from PBMCs, collected after 24 months of ibrutinib treatment. These receptors came from a human donor with chronic lymphocytic leukemia. The CDR3 runs from the conserved cysteine through the conserved F or W. A D gene is named only where the DNA matches it firmly. Clone size is given for some rows only: seen once, a few or many times, or a class if the clone is expanded.

TRBV6-1	TRBJ1-2	.	few	CASRGTSNYGYTF	TGTGCCAGCAGGGGGACATCCAACTATGGCTACACCTTC
TRBV7-3	TRBJ2-5	.	.	CASSLGAGGGETQYF	TGTGCCAGCAGCTTAGGAGCTGGAGGCGGAGAGACCCAGTACTTC
TRBV7-3	TRBJ2-7	.	.	CASSLSSSSEQYF	TGTGCCAGCAGCTTGTCCTCGAGCTCCGAGCAGTACTTC
TRBV6-1	TRBJ1-2	.	.	CASSERNYGYTF	TGTGCCAGCAGTGAAAGGAATTACGGCTACACCTTC
TRBV5-4	TRBJ2-5	TRBD1	.	CASSVQGSGETQYF	TGTGCCAGCAGCGTACAGGGGAGTGGAGAGACCCAGTACTTC
TRBV15	TRBJ2-1	TRBD1	.	CATSPSDRVWGEQFF	TGTGCCACCAGCCCTTCGGACAGGGTATGGGGTGAGCAGTTCTTC
TRBV7-3	TRBJ2-3	TRBD2	.	CASSQTSGVGDTQYF	TGTGCCAGCAGCCAAACTAGCGGGGTCGGGGATACGCAGTATTTT
TRBV18	TRBJ2-6	TRBD1	.	CASSPGQGYSGANVLTF	TGTGCCAGCTCACCGGGACAGGGGTACTCTGGGGCCAACGTCCTGACTTTC
TRBV5-3	TRBJ1-2	TRBD1	few	CARSSGDRVDGYTF	TGTGCCAGAAGCTCTGGGGACAGGGTCGATGGCTACACCTTC
TRBV7-6	TRBJ2-3	.	.	CASSLGNFDTQYF	TGTGCCAGCAGCTTAGGGAACTTCGATACGCAGTATTTT
TRBV5-6	TRBJ2-7	.	.	CASSSDRLSSYEQYF	TGTGCCAGCAGCAGCGACAGGCTCAGCTCCTACGAGCAGTACTTC
TRBV6-6	TRBJ2-2	TRBD2	.	CASSPASGGYTGELFF	TGTGCCAGCAGCCCAGCCAGCGGGGGGTACACCGGGGAGCTGTTTTTT
TRBV10-3	TRBJ2-7	TRBD1	.	CAIWETGLNEQYF	TGTGCCATCTGGGAGACAGGGTTGAACGAGCAGTACTTC
TRBV7-2	TRBJ1-2	TRBD1	.	CASSRQGFEGYTF	TGTGCCAGCAGCCGACAGGGTTTTGAGGGCTACACCTTC
TRBV19	TRBJ2-7	TRBD1	few	CASSIKGQGTEQYF	TGTGCCAGTAGTATTAAGGGACAGGGAACCGAGCAGTACTTC
TRBV7-2	TRBJ1-5	TRBD1	.	CASSLTGGGPQHF	TGTGCCAGCAGCTTGACAGGGGGCGGGCCCCAGCATTTT
TRBV7-2	TRBJ1-1	.	.	CASSSQTQGMAEAFF	TGTGCCAGCAGCTCCCAAACCCAGGGTATGGCTGAAGCTTTCTTT
TRBV15	TRBJ2-2	TRBD1	.	CATSPGQVNTGELFF	TGTGCCACCAGCCCAGGACAGGTTAACACCGGGGAGCTGTTTTTT
TRBV29-1	TRBJ2-3	.	.	CSVATSTDTQYF	TGCAGCGTGGCAACTAGCACAGATACGCAGTATTTT
TRBV11-2	TRBJ2-7	TRBD1	.	CASSEGASYEQYF	TGTGCCAGCAGCGAGGGGGCCTCCTACGAGCAGTACTTC
TRBV10-1	TRBJ2-5	TRBD2	.	CASSPGTTKETQYF	TGCGCCAGCAGTCCCGGGACTACGAAAGAGACCCAGTACTTC
TRBV14	TRBJ1-6	.	.	CASSQDRLNVHF	TGTGCCAGCAGCCAAGATCGGCTAAACGTACACTTT
TRBV6-1	TRBJ1-1	.	.	CASTRAVEAFF	TGTGCCAGCACCCGGGCCGTTGAAGCTTTCTTT
TRBV4-2	TRBJ2-5	.	few	CASSQPLGLGGETQYF	TGTGCCAGCAGCCAACCTCTGGGCCTCGGGGGAGAGACCCAGTACTTC
TRBV6-5	TRBJ1-2	.	once	CASSPRAGDSYTF	TGTGCCAGCAGCCCCAGGGCAGGGGACAGCTACACCTTC
TRBV10-2	TRBJ2-3	TRBD2	few	CASRPSGGASDTQYF	TGCGCCAGCAGACCTAGCGGGGGGGCATCAGATACGCAGTATTTT
TRBV18	TRBJ2-7	TRBD1	.	CASSPPRDRDEQYF	TGTGCCAGCTCACCCCCCCGGGACAGGGACGAGCAGTACTTC
TRBV13	TRBJ2-2	.	few	CASSLRRNPGELFF	TGTGCCAGCAGCTTAAGGCGGAACCCCGGGGAGCTGTTTTTT
TRBV25-1	TRBJ2-6	.	.	CASSESGAGANVLTF	TGTGCCAGCAGTGAATCAGGGGCTGGGGCCAACGTCCTGACTTTC
TRBV25-1	TRBJ1-1	.	.	CASSEWGEYTEAFF	TGTGCCAGCAGTGAATGGGGGGAGTACACTGAAGCTTTCTTT
TRBV11-3	TRBJ1-1	.	few	CASSFVWNTEAFF	TGTGCCAGCAGCTTTGTCTGGAACACTGAAGCTTTCTTT
TRBV7-9	TRBJ2-1	.	few	CASSLELVGSYQFF	TGTGCCAGCAGCTTAGAATTAGTGGGCAGTTATCAGTTCTTC
TRBV5-6	TRBJ2-3	.	.	CASSFLGPGADTQYF	TGTGCCAGCAGCTTCTTGGGACCGGGAGCAGATACGCAGTATTTT
TRBV30	TRBJ1-1	.	.	CAWSVNRRNTEAFF	TGTGCCTGGAGTGTAAACAGACGGAACACTGAAGCTTTCTTT
TRBV30	TRBJ2-7	TRBD2	.	CAWSGGTFSYEQYF	TGTGCCTGGAGCGGGGGGACTTTCTCCTACGAGCAGTACTTC
TRBV5-4	TRBJ2-2	TRBD2	.	CASTLGGSGTGELFF	TGTGCCAGCACCCTGGGCGGGAGTGGCACCGGGGAGCTGTTTTTT
TRBV6-5	TRBJ1-2	TRBD1	many	CASSYSRTGGGYGYTF	TGTGCCAGCAGTTACTCGAGGACAGGGGGCGGCTATGGCTACACCTTC
TRBV6-6	TRBJ1-1	.	.	CASSYRTENTEAFF	TGTGCCAGCAGTTATAGGACAGAGAACACTGAAGCTTTCTTT
TRBV30	TRBJ2-2	.	.	CAWSFEGSTGELFF	TGTGCCTGGTCCTTCGAGGGGTCCACCGGGGAGCTGTTTTTT
TRBV19	TRBJ1-5	TRBD1	.	CATRTGGDQPQHF	TGTGCCACCAGGACAGGGGGCGATCAGCCCCAGCATTTT
TRBV7-3	TRBJ2-7	.	.	CASSLGQGTYEQYF	TGTGCCAGCAGCTTAGGGCAGGGCACCTACGAGCAGTACTTC
TRBV30	TRBJ1-2	.	.	CAWTRTDQFRYGYTF	TGTGCCTGGACCCGGACAGACCAATTTCGCTATGGCTACACCTTC
TRBV11-2	TRBJ1-2	TRBD1	.	CASTSDRGHGYTF	TGTGCCAGCACCTCGGACAGGGGCCATGGCTACACCTTC
TRBV7-9	TRBJ1-1	.	.	CASRVSGAGTEAFF	TGTGCCAGCAGGGTTTCAGGGGCCGGCACTGAAGCTTTCTTT
TRBV30	TRBJ2-7	.	few	CAWSVKGKTYEQYF	TGTGCCTGGAGTGTAAAGGGCAAGACCTACGAGCAGTACTTC
TRBV7-3	TRBJ2-1	TRBD2	.	CASSPGGRYNEQFF	TGTGCCAGCAGCCCGGGGGGGCGCTACAATGAGCAGTTCTTC
TRBV30	TRBJ2-3	.	.	CAWSGSRGMDTQYF	TGTGCCTGGAGTGGCTCTCGGGGGATGGATACGCAGTATTTT
TRBV6-5	TRBJ2-7	.	.	CASSYGAVRYEQYF	TGTGCCAGCAGCTACGGGGCAGTGCGATACGAGCAGTACTTC
TRBV6-1	TRBJ1-4	.	.	CATFTPAANEKLFF	TGTGCCACGTTCACCCCGGCGGCTAATGAAAAACTGTTTTTT
TRBV6-1	TRBJ2-5	TRBD2	once	CASSREGTQRETQYF	TGTGCCAGCAGTCGGGAGGGCACCCAGAGGGAGACCCAGTACTTC
TRBV2	TRBJ2-5	.	.	CASSPSRRRETQYF	TGTGCCAGCAGTCCCAGCCGGAGGAGAGAGACCCAGTACTTC
TRBV7-2	TRBJ2-3	.	.	CASSLVGGRTDTQYF	TGTGCCAGCAGCTTAGTGGGGGGCCGCACAGATACGCAGTATTTT